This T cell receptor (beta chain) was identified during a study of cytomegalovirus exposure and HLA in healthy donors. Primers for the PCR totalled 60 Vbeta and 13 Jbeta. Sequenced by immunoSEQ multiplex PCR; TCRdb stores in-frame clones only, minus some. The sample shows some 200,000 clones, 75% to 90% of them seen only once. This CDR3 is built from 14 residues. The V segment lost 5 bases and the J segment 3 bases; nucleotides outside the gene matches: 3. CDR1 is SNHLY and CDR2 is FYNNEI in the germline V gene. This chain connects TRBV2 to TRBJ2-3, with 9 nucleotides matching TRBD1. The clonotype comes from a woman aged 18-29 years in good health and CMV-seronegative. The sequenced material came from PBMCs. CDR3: CASSRGQGTDTQYF. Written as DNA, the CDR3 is TGTGCCAGCAGTAGAGGACAGGGGACAGATACGCAGTATTTT.